The 21 T cell receptor beta chains in this list originate from one sample, sequenced in a study of Ad26.COV2.S vaccination and SARS-CoV-2 variants. Sequencing was performed with immunoSEQ multiplex PCR; in TCRdb, only in-frame clones are kept and a portion is missing. Counted here are some 240,000 clones, approximately 88% occurring once; the ten biggest clones make up 2.9%. Treatment of the sample: approximately 18 received Ad26.COV2.S at low or high dose, single or two shots; roughly five received placebo; per-sample allocation not given. All samples were drawn on day 63, counting from the first vaccine or placebo injection. The sequencing used peripheral blood, collected in a trial of Ad26.COV2.S vaccine versus placebo. All receptors derive from a person between 18 and 65 years old who received the Ad26.COV2.S COVID-19 vaccine or a placebo.

The V gene is TRBV7-3, the J gene TRBJ2-3; TRBD2 matches 12 bases. The length of the CDR3 is 14 residues. Germline CDR1 SGHTA, CDR2 FQGTGA. The V and J ends lost 9 bases and 5 bases, in that order; junction bases with no gene match: 6. CDR3 region: CARKKLAGGDTQYF. In DNA, the CDR3 is TGTGCCAGAAAAAAACTAGCGGGGGGAGATACGCAGTATTTT.

V usage is TRBV4-3 and J usage is TRBJ2-7; D unclear. Germline V gene sequence: CDR1 LGHNA, CDR2 YSLEER. The CDR3 is 10 amino acids. Deletions cut 5 bases from V and 3 bases from J, with 2 bases between. The CDR3 loop reads CASSDYEQYF. The CDR3 nucleotides read TGCGCCAGCAGCGACTACGAGCAGTACTTC.

This chain uses TRBV11-3 with TRBJ2-5; D remains unclear. Looked up from germline, CDR1 is SGHNT and CDR2 is YENEEA. Trimming removed 1 base from V and 7 bases from J, with 13 bases in between. The CDR3 length is 14 residues. The CDR3 here is CASSLAGRSGTQYF. The CDR3 nucleotides read TGTGCCAGCAGCTTAGCCGGCCGCTCCGGGACCCAGTACTTC.

The chain carries TRBV2 and TRBJ2-7; D is unresolved. Germline assignment: CDR1 SNHLY and CDR2 FYNNEI. This CDR3 spans 14 amino acids. V lost 3 bases to trimming and J lost 2 bases, with 11 bases between them. CDR3 in amino acids: CASSDLIRPYEQYF. Written as DNA, the CDR3 is TGTGCCAGCAGTGACCTTATACGTCCCTACGAGCAGTACTTC.

The chain links TRBV6-1 to TRBJ2-3; 9 bases map to TRBD2. Germline V gene lookup returns CDR1 MNHNS and CDR2 SASEGT. V lost 5 bases to trimming and J lost 1 base; unmatched junction nucleotides: 1. The CDR3 is 14 amino acids. This CDR3 reads CASSRTSGTDTQYF. CDR3 nucleotide sequence: TGTGCCAGCAGTCGGACTAGCGGCACAGATACGCAGTATTTT.

This clone appeared once. The CDR3 spells CASSPGLAGPYNEQFF. The CDR3 nucleotides read TGTGCCAGCTCACCAGGCCTAGCGGGACCCTACAATGAGCAGTTCTTC. The chain carries TRBV18 and TRBJ2-1, with 9 bases fitting TRBD2. J lost 2 bases, V lost 2 bases, and 4 bases had no gene match. There are 16 residues in the CDR3. CDR1 KGHSH and CDR2 LQKENI come from the germline V gene.

The chain links TRBV5-1 to TRBJ2-5; D is perhaps TRBD1 (6 bases). The V end lost 3 bases, the J end lost 5 bases, and 14 bases lay between the germline ends. The CDR3 has 14 amino acids. Per germline, CDR1 SGHRS and CDR2 YFSETQ. The CDR3 coding sequence is TGCGCCAGCAGCTCGTTGACAGGATATGAGACCCAGTACTTC. Protein product: CASSSLTGYETQYF.

This chain links TRBV7-2 with TRBJ2-1, with TRBD2 identical over 7 bases. The V gene's germline CDR1 is SGHTA and CDR2 FQGNSA. The CDR3 loop spans 14 amino acids. The V and J ends lost 5 bases and 7 bases, in that order; junction bases with no gene match: 8. The CDR3 here is CASSPRTRRNEQFF. In DNA form, the CDR3 reads TGTGCCAGCAGCCCCCGGACTAGACGAAATGAGCAGTTCTTC.

This clone was found once. This chain links TRBV30 with TRBJ1-2, with 7 bases aligning to TRBD1. The ends lost 5 bases at V and 5 bases at J; junction bases unmatched: 8. CDR3 length: 13 amino acids. The germline V gene encodes CDR1 GTSNPN and CDR2 SVGIG (reference sequence). This CDR3 reads CAWATGRAYGYTF. CDR3 sequence (DNA): TGTGCCTGGGCGACAGGGAGAGCGTATGGCTACACCTTC. The complete variable domain, with remaining parts taken from reference TRBV30 and TRBJ1-2, reads SQTIHQWPATLVQPVGSPLSLECTVEGTSNPNLYWYRQAAGRGLQLLFYSVGIGQISSEVPQNLSASRPQDRQFILSSKKLLLSDSGFYLCAWATGRAYGYTFGSGTRLTVV.

The chain is built from TRBV6-2 or TRBV6-3 and TRBJ1-5; D remains ambiguous. This CDR3 has 15 amino acids. The V end lost 0 bases, the J end lost 6 bases, and 12 bases lay between the germline ends. In germline, CDR1 is MNHEY, CDR2 SVGEGT. The CDR3 sequence is CASSYSERVSQPQHF. The CDR3 nucleotides are TGTGCCAGCAGTTACTCGGAAAGGGTCAGTCAGCCCCAGCATTTT.

The J gene is TRBJ1-2, the V gene TRBV3-1 (or the pseudogene TRBV3-2); 10 bases are shared with TRBD1. The CDR3 length is 14 residues. Germline loops: CDR1 LGHDT, CDR2 YNNKEL (reference sequence). J gave up 8 bases and V 3 bases, and 6 bases lay outside the gene matches. CDR3 amino acids: CASSQETGGWGYTF. For the CDR3, the DNA is TGTGCCAGCAGCCAGGAGACAGGGGGCTGGGGCTACACCTTC.

The J gene is TRBJ2-3, the V gene TRBV19; 7 bases align to TRBD2. CDR3 size: 15 residues. V lost 3 bases and J lost 3; bases outside the gene matches: 6. Per germline, CDR1 LNHDA and CDR2 SQIVND (reference sequence). This chain's CDR3 is CASSMGLAVTDTQYF. The CDR3 nucleotides read TGTGCCAGTAGTATGGGCCTAGCGGTAACAGATACGCAGTATTTT.

V is TRBV5-1 and J is TRBJ2-5, with 7 bases that match TRBD2. The V segment lost 1 base and the J segment 2 bases; nucleotides outside the gene matches: 8. Germline V gene lookup returns CDR1 SGHRS and CDR2 YFSETQ. The CDR3 has 16 amino acids. The CDR3 region is CASSLLSAGEQETQYF. CDR3 DNA: TGCGCCAGCAGCTTGTTGAGCGCGGGGGAACAAGAGACCCAGTACTTC. The entire variable domain, with the rest obtained from reference TRBV5-1 and TRBJ2-5, is as follows: KAGVTQTPRYLIKTRGQQVTLSCSPISGHRSVSWYQQTPGQGLQFLFEYFSETQRNKGNFPGRFSGRQFSNSRSEMNVSTLELGDSALYLCASSLLSAGEQETQYFGPGTRLLVL.

The genes are TRBV11-1 and TRBJ1-2, with no clear D. The V end lost 1 base, the J end lost 8 bases, and 5 bases lay between the germline ends. The germline V gene has CDR1 SGHAT and CDR2 FQDESV (reference sequence). The CDR3 is 11 amino acids. The CDR3 nucleotides read TGTGCCAGCAGCTTAGGTGGAGGCTACACCTTC. Translated, it gives CASSLGGGYTF.

This chain uses TRBV19 with TRBJ2-4, with D perhaps TRBD2 (6 bases). Trimming shortened V by 3 bases and J by 1 base, and 22 bases separated the two germline ends. CDR3 length: 19 residues. Germline assignment: CDR1 LNHDA and CDR2 SQIVND (reference sequence). The CDR3: CASSIDGIGLSGAKNIQYF. CDR3 nucleotide sequence: TGTGCCAGTAGTATTGACGGGATCGGACTATCTGGGGCCAAAAACATTCAGTACTTC.

This clone was detected a few times. CDR3 sequence reads: CASSYGTVQYGYTF. The CDR3 bases are TGTGCCAGCAGTTACGGGACAGTACAATATGGCTACACCTTC. The chain has TRBV5-5 and TRBJ1-2, with 7 nucleotides matching TRBD1. After removal of 5 bases from V and 5 bases from J, the junction contained 9 bases not matched to a gene. The CDR3 contains 14 residues. Germline V gene lookup returns CDR1 SGHKS and CDR2 YYEKEE (reference sequence).

The table lists this clone with a few counts. The chain uses TRBV6-6 and TRBJ2-2; 8 nucleotides line up with TRBD2. The germline V gene has CDR1 MNHNY and CDR2 SVGAGI (reference sequence). This CDR3 has 16 residues. The V segment lost 3 bases and the J segment 1 base; nucleotides outside the gene matches: 4. CDR3 coding DNA: TGTGCCAGCAGTTATTTGCTAGCGGGGAACACCGGGGAGCTGTTTTTT. Protein: CASSYLLAGNTGELFF.

V is TRBV5-1 and J is TRBJ1-6; possibly TRBD1 for D (5 bases). CDR3 length: 15 amino acids. With 1 base removed from V and 7 bases from J, the gap between germline ends came to 12 bases. Germline V gene lookup returns CDR1 SGHRS and CDR2 YFSETQ. CDR3 sequence: CASSLMWTPNSPLHF. The CDR3 DNA follows: TGCGCCAGCAGCTTGATGTGGACACCCAATTCACCCCTCCACTTT.

This clone appeared a few times. This chain connects TRBV11-3 to TRBJ1-1, with D possibly TRBD1 on 5 matching bases. CDR1 SGHNT and CDR2 YENEEA come from the germline V gene. The V end was cut by 5 bases, the J end by 0 bases, with 10 bases between. The CDR3 sequence is 14 residues long. Written as DNA, the CDR3 is TGTGCCAGCAGCAGCGACAGCGTGAACACTGAAGCTTTCTTT. It specifies CASSSDSVNTEAFF.

The gene calls are TRBV19 and TRBJ1-1; D remains unclear. The CDR3 is made up of 13 amino acids. The V gene lost 3 bases and the J gene lost 0 bases, with 5 bases spanning the gap. Germline V gives CDR1 LNHDA, CDR2 SQIVND (reference sequence). The CDR3 sequence: CASSMRLNTEAFF. The CDR3 DNA reads TGTGCCAGTAGTATGAGACTGAACACTGAAGCTTTCTTT.

The V and J genes are TRBV7-6 and TRBJ2-4; 7 nucleotides agree with TRBD2. J was trimmed by 2 bases and V by 1 base; bases with no gene match: 11. The CDR3 has 18 residues. Looked up from germline, CDR1 is SGHVS and CDR2 is FNYEAQ. The CDR3 nucleotides read TGTGCCAGCAGCTTAGAAATGGCTAGCGGTGAGACCAAAAACATTCAGTACTTC. It is translated as CASSLEMASGETKNIQYF.